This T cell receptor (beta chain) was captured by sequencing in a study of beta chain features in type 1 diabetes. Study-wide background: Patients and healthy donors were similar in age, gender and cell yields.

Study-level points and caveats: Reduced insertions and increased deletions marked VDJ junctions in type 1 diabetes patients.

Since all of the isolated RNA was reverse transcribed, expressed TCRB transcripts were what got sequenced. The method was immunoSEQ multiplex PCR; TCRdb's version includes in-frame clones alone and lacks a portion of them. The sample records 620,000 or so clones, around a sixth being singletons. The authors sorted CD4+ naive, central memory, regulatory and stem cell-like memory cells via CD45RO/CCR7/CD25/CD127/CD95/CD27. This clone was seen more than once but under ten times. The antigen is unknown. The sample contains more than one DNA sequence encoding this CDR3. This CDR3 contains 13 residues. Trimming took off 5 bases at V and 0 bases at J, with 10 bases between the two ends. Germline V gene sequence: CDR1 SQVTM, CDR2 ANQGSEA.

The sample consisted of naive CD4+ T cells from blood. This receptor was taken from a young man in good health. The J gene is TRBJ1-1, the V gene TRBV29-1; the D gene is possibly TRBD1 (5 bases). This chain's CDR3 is CSVQGRLNTEAFF. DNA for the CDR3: TGCAGCGTTCAGGGACGGCTGAACACTGAAGCTTTCTTT.